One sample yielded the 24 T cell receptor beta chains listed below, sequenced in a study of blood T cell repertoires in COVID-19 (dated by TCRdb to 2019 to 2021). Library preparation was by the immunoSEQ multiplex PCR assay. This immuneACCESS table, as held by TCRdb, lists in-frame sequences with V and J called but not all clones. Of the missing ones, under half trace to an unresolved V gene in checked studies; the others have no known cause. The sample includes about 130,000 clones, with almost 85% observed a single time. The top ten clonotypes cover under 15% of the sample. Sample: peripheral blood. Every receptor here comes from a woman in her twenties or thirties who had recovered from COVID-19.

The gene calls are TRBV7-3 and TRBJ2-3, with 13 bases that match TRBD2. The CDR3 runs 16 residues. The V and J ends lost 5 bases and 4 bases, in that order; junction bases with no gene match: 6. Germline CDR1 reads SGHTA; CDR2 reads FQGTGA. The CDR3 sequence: CASSVGLAGVADTQYF. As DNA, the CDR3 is TGTGCCAGCAGCGTAGGACTAGCGGGGGTAGCAGATACGCAGTATTTT. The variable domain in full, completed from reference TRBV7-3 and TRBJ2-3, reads GAGVSQTPSNKVTEKGKYVELRCDPISGHTALYWYRQSLGQGPEFLIYFQGTGAADDSGLPNDRFFAVRPEGSVSTLKIQRTERGDSAVYLCASSVGLAGVADTQYFGPGTRLTVL.

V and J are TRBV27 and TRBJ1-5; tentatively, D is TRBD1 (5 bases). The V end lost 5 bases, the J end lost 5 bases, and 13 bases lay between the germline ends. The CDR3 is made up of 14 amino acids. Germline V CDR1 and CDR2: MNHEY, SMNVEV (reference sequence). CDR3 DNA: TGTGCCAGCAGTCCAGGGTTGGGCCATCAGCCCCAGCATTTT. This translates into CASSPGLGHQPQHF.

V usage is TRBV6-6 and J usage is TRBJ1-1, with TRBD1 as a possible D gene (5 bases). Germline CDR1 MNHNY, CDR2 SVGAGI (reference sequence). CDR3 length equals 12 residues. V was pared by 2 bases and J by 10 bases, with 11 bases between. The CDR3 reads CASSYPQEGAFF. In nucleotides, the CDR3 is TGTGCCAGCAGTTACCCACAGGAGGGAGCTTTCTTT.

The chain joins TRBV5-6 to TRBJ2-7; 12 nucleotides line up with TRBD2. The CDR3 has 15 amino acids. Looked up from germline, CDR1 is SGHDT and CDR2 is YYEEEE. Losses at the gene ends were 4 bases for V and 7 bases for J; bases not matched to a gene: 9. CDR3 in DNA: TGTGCCAGCAGCCATAGGACTAGCGGGGCGGGTGAGCAGTACTTC. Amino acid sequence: CASSHRTSGAGEQYF.

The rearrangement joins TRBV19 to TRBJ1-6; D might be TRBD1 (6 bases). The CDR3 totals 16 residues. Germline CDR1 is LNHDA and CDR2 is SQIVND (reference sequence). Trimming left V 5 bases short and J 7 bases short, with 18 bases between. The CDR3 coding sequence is TGTGCCAGTAGTGCTTCAACAGGGTTGGGGAATTCACCCCTCCACTTT. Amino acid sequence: CASSASTGLGNSPLHF. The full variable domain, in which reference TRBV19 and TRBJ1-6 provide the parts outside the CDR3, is DGGITQSPKYLFRKEGQNVTLSCEQNLNHDAMYWYRQDPGQGLRLIYYSQIVNDFQKGDIAEGYSVSREKKESFPLTVTSAQKNPTAFYLCASSASTGLGNSPLHFGNGTRLTVT.

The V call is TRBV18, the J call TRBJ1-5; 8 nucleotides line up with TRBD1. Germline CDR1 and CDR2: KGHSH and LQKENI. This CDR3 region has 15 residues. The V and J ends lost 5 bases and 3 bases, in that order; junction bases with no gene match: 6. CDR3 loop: CASSKDREANQPQHF. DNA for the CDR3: TGTGCCAGCTCAAAGGACAGGGAGGCCAATCAGCCCCAGCATTTT.

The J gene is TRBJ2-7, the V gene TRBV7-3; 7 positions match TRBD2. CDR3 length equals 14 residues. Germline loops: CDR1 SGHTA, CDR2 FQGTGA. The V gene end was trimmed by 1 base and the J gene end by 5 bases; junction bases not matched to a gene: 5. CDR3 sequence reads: CASSLRGGRDEQYF. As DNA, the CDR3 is TGTGCCAGCAGCTTAAGGGGGGGTCGCGACGAGCAGTACTTC. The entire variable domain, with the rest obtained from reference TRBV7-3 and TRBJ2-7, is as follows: GAGVSQTPSNKVTEKGKYVELRCDPISGHTALYWYRQSLGQGPEFLIYFQGTGAADDSGLPNDRFFAVRPEGSVSTLKIQRTERGDSAVYLCASSLRGGRDEQYFGPGTRLTVT.

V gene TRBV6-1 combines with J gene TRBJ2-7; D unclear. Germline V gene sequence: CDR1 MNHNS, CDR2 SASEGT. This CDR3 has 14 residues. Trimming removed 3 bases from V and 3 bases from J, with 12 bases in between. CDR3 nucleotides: TGTGCCAGCAGTGAGTGGTCGCGGCTCTACGAGCAGTACTTC. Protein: CASSEWSRLYEQYF.

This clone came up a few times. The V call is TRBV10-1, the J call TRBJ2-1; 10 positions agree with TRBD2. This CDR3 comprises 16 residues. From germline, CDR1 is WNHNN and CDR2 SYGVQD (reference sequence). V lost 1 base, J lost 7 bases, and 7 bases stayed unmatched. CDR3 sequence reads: CASSEFLGLALNEQFF. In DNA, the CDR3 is TGCGCCAGCAGTGAGTTTCTGGGACTAGCGTTAAATGAGCAGTTCTTC.

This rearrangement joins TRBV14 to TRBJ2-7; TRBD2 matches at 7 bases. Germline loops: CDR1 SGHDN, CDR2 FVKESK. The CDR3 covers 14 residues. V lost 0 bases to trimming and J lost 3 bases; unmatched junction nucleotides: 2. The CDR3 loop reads CASSQEGRVYEQYF. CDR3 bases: TGTGCCAGCAGCCAAGAAGGGAGGGTCTACGAGCAGTACTTC.

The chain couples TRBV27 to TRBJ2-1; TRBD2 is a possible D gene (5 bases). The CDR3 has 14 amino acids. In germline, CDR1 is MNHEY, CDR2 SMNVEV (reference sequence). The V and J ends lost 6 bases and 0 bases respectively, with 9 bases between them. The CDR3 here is CASRGSSSYNEQFF. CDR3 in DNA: TGTGCCAGCAGGGGGAGCAGCTCCTACAATGAGCAGTTCTTC.

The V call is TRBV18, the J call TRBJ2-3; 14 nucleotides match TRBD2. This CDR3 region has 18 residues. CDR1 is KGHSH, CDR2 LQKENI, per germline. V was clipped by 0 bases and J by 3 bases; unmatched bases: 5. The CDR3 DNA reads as TGTGCCAGCTCACCACCGGGACTAGCGGGAGAGAATACAGATACGCAGTATTTT. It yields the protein CASSPPGLAGENTDTQYF.

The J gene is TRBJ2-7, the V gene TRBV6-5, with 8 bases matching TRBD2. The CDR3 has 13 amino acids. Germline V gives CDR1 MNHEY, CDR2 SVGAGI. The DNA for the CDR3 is TGTGTAGTAGCGGGAACATCTGCCTACGAGCAGTACTTC. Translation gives CVVAGTSAYEQYF.

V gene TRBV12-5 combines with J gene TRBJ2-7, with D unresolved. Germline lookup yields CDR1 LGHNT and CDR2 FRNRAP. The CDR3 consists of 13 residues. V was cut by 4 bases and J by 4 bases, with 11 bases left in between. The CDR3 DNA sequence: TGTGCTAGTGGTTCCCCCGTGGAGTACGAGCAGTACTTC. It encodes CASGSPVEYEQYF.

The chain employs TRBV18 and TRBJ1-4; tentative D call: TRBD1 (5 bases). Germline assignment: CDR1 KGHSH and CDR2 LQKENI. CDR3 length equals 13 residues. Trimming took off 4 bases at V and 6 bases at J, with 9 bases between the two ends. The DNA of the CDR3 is TGTGCCAGCTCACATGGGGCAGATGAAAAACTGTTTTTT. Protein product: CASSHGADEKLFF.

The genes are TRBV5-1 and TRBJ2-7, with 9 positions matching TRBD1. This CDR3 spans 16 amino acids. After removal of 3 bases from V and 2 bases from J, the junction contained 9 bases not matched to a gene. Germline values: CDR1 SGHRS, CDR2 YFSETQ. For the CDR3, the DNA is TGCGCCAGCAGCTATTATCCGGGACAGGGAACCTACGAGCAGTACTTC. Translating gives CASSYYPGQGTYEQYF.

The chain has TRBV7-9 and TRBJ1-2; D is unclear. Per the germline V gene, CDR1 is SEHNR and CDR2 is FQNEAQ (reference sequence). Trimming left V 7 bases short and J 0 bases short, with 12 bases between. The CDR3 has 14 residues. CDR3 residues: CASTVLTANYGYTF. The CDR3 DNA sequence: TGTGCCAGCACCGTCCTAACAGCTAACTATGGCTACACCTTC.

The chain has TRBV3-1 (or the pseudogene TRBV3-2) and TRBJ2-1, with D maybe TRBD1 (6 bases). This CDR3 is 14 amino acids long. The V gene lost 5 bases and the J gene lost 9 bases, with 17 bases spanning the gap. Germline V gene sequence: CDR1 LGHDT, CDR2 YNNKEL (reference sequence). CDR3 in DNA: TGTGCCAGCAGCTACCTCACAGGGAGTTTTGAGCAGTTCTTC. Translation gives CASSYLTGSFEQFF.

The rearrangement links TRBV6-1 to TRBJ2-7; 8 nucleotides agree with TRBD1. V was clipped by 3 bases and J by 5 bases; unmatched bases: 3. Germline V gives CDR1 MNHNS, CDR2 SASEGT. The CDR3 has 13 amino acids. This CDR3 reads CASSDRGLNEQYF. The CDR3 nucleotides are TGTGCCAGCAGTGACAGGGGGCTGAACGAGCAGTACTTC.

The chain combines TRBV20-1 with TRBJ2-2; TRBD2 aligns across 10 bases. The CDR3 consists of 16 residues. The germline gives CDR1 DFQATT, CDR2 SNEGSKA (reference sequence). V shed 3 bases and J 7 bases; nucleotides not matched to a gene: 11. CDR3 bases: TGCAGTGCTAGTTCCTTAGCGGGGGGCGGGATCGGGGAGCTGTTTTTT. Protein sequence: CSASSLAGGGIGELFF.

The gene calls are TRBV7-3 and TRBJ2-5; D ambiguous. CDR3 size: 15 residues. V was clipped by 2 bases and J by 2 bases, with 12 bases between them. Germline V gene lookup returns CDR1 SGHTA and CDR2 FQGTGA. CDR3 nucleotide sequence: TGTGCCAGCAGCTTAGGGCACAGCTTACAAGAGACCCAGTACTTC. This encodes CASSLGHSLQETQYF.

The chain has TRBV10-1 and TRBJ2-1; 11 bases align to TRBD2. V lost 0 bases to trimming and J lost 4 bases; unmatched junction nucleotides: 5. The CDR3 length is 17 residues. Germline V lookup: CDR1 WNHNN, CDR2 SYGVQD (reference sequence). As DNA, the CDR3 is TGCGCCAGCAGTGAGTCTGGGACTAGCGGCTATTACAATGAGCAGTTCTTC. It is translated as CASSESGTSGYYNEQFF.

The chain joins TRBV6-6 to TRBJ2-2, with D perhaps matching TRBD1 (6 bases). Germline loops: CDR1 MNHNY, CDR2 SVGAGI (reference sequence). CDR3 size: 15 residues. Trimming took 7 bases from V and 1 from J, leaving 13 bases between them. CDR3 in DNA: TGTGCCAGCATGGGTACGGGACAGAACACCGGGGAGCTGTTTTTT. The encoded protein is CASMGTGQNTGELFF.

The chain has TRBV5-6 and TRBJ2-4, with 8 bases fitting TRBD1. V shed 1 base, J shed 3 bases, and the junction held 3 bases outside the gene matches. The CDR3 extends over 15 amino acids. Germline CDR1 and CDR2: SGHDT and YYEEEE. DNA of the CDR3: TGTGCCAGCAGCTTGCAGGGGGCCGGCAAAAACATTCAGTACTTC. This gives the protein CASSLQGAGKNIQYF.